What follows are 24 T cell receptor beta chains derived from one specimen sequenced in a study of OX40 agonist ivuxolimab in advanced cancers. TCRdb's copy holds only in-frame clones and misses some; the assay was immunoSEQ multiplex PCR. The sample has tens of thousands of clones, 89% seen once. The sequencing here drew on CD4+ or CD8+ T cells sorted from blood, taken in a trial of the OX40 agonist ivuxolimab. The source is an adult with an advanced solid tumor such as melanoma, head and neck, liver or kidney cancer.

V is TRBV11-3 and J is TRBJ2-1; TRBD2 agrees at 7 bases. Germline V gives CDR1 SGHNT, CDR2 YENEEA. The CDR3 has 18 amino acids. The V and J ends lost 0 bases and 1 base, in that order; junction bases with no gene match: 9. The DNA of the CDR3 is TGTGCCAGCAGCTTAGATGGCGGGTCGGGGGGATCCTACAATGAGCAGTTCTTC. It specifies CASSLDGGSGGSYNEQFF.

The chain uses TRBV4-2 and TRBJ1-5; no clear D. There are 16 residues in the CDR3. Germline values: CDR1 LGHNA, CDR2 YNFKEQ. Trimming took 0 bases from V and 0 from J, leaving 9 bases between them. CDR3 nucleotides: TGTGCCAGCAGCCAAGATACCAGCGATAGCAATCAGCCCCAGCATTTT. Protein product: CASSQDTSDSNQPQHF.

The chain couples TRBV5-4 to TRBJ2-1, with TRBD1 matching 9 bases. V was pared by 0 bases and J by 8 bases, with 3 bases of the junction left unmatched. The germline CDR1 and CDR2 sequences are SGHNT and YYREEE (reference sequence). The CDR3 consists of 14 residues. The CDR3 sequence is CASSLGDRADEQFF. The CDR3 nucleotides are TGTGCCAGCAGCTTGGGGGACAGGGCTGATGAGCAGTTCTTC.

The CDR3 coding sequence is TGCGCCAGCAGCTCGGCAAACACCGGGGAGCTGTTTTTT. It specifies CASSSANTGELFF. The chain links TRBV5-1 to TRBJ2-2; D is ambiguous. CDR1 and CDR2 (germline): SGHRS, YFSETQ. CDR3 length: 13 residues. V was clipped by 3 bases and J by 2 bases, with 5 bases between them.

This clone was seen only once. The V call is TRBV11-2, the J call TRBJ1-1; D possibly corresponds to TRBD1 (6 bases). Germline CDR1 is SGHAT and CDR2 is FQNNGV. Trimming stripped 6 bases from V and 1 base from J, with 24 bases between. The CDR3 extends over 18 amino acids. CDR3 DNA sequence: TGTGCCAGCAGACCGCCCCGCTCACAGGGTAACCAGAACACTGAAGCTTTCTTT. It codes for CASRPPRSQGNQNTEAFF.

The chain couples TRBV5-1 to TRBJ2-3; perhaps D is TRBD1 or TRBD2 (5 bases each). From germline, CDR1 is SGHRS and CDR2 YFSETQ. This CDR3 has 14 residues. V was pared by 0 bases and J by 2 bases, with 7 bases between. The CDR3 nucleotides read TGCGCCAGCAGCTTGGGGGGGTACACAGATACGCAGTATTTT. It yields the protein CASSLGGYTDTQYF.

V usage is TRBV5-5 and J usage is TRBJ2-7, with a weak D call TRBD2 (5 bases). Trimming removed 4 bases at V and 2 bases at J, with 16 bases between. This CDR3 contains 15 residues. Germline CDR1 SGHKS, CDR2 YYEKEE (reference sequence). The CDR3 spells CASSPPSGVAYEQYF. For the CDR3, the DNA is TGTGCCAGCAGCCCCCCATCCGGGGTGGCCTACGAGCAGTACTTC.

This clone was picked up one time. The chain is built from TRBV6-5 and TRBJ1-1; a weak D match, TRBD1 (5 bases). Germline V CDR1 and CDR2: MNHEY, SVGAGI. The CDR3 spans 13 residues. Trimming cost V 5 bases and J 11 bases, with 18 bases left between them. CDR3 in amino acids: CASSPLEGPYAFF. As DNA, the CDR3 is TGTGCCAGCAGTCCCCTCGAGGGGCCTTACGCTTTCTTT.

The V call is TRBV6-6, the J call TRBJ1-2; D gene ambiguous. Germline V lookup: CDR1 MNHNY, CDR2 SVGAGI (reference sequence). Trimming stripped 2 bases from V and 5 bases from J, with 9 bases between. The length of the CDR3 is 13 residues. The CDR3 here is CASSYSSLYGYTF. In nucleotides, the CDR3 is TGTGCCAGCAGTTACAGCAGCTTATATGGCTACACCTTC.

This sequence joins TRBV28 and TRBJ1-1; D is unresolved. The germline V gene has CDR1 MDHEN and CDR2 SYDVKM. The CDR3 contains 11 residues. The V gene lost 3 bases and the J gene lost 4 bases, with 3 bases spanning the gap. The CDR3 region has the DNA TGTGCCAGCAGTTTCGGCACTGAAGCTTTCTTT. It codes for CASSFGTEAFF.

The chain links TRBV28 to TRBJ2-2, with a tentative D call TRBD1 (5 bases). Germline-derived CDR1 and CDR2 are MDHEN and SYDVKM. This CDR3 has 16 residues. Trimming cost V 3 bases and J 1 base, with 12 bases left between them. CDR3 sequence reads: CASSLVGQGNTGELFF. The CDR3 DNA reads TGTGCCAGCAGTTTGGTCGGGCAGGGGAACACCGGGGAGCTGTTTTTT.

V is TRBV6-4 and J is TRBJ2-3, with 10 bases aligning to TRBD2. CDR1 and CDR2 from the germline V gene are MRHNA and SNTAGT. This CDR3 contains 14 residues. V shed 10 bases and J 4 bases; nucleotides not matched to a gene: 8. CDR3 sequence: CAKKLAGDPDTQYF. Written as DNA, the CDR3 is TGTGCCAAGAAGCTAGCGGGGGATCCAGATACGCAGTATTTT.

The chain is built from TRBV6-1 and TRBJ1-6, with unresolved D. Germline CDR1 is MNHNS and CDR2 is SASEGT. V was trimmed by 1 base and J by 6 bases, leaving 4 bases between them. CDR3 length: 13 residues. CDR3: CASSEVSNSPLHF. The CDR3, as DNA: TGTGCCAGCAGTGAAGTTTCTAATTCACCCCTCCACTTT.

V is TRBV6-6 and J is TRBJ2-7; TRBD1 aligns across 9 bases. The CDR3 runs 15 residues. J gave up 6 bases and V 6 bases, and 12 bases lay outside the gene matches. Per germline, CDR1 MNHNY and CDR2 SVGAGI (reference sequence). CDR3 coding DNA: TGTGCCAGCAGAAAATCCGGGACAGGGCACCGCGAGCAGTACTTC. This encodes CASRKSGTGHREQYF.

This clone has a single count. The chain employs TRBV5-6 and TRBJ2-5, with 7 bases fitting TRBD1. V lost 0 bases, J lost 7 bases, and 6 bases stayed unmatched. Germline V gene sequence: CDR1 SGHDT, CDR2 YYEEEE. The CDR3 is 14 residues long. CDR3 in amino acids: CASSLGDRVRTQYF. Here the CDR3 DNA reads TGTGCCAGCAGCTTGGGCGACAGGGTCCGGACCCAGTACTTC.

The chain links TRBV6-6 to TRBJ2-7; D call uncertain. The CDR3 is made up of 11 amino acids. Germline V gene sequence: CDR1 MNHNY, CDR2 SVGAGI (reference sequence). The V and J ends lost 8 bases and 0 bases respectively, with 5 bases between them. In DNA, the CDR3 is TGTGCCAGCGGGTCCTCCTACGAGCAGTACTTC. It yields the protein CASGSSYEQYF.

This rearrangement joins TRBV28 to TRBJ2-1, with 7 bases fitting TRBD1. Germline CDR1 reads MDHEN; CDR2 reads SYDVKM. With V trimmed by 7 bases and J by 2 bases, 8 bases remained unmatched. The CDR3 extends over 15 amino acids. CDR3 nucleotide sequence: TGTGCCAGCAATTCTCCCGGGACAGCCTACAATGAGCAGTTCTTC. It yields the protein CASNSPGTAYNEQFF.

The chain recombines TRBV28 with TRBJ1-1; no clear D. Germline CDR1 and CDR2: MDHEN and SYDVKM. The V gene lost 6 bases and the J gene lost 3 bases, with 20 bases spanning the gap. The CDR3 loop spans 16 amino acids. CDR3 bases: TGTGCCAGCAGCCCCAGACAATTTTGGGGATACACTGAAGCTTTCTTT. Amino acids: CASSPRQFWGYTEAFF.

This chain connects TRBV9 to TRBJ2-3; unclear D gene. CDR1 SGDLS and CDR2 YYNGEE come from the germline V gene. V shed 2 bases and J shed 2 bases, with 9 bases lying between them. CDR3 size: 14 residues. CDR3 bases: TGTGCCAGCAGCGTGGCCCTATCCACAGATACGCAGTATTTT. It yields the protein CASSVALSTDTQYF.

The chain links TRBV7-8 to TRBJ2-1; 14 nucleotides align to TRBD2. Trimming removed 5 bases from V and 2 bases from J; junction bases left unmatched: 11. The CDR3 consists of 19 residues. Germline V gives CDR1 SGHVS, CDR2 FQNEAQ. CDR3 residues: CASSRRTSGGPSPYNEQFF. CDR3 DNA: TGTGCCAGCAGCCGACGGACTAGCGGGGGGCCATCCCCCTACAATGAGCAGTTCTTC.

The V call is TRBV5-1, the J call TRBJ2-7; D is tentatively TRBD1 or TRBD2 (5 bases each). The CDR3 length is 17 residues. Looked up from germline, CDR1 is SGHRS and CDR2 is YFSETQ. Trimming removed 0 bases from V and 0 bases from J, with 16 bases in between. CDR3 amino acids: CASSLGLRSGRSYEQYF. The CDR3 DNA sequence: TGCGCCAGCAGCTTGGGTCTGCGGTCGGGGCGCTCCTACGAGCAGTACTTC.

The CDR3: CSVGGLAGSYNEQFF. CDR3 DNA: TGCAGCGTTGGAGGACTAGCGGGATCCTACAATGAGCAGTTCTTC. This chain links TRBV29-1 with TRBJ2-1; TRBD2 aligns across 12 bases. This CDR3 is built from 15 residues. The trim removed 4 bases at V and 1 base at J, leaving 2 bases unmatched. Germline V gives CDR1 SQVTM, CDR2 ANQGSEA.

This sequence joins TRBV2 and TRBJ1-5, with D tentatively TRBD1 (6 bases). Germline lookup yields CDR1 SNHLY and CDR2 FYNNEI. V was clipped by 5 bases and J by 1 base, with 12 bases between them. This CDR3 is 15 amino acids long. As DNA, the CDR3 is TGTGCCAGCAGTATGATGGGACAAAGCAATCAGCCCCAGCATTTT. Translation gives CASSMMGQSNQPQHF. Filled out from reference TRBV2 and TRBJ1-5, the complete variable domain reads EPEVTQTPSHQVTQMGQEVILRCVPISNHLYFYWYRQILGQKVEFLVSFYNNEISEKSEIFDDQFSVERPDGSNFTLKIRSTKLEDSAMYFCASSMMGQSNQPQHFGDGTRLSIL.

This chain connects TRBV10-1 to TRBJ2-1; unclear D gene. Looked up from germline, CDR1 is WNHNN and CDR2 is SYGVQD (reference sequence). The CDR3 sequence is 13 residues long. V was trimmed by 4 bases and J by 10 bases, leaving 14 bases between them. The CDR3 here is CASSGSKITEQFF. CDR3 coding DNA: TGCGCCAGCAGTGGCTCTAAGATCACCGAGCAGTTCTTC.